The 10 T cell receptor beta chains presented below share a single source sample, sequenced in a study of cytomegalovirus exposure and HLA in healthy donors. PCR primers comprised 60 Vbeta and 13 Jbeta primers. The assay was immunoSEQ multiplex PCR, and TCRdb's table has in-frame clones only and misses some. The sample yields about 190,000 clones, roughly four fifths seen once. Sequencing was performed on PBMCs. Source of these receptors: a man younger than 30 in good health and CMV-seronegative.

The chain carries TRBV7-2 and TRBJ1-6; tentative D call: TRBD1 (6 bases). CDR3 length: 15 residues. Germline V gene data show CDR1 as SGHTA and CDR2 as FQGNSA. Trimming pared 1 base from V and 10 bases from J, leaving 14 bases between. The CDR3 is CASSLDPGVGSPLHF. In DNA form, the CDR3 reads TGTGCCAGCAGCTTAGACCCAGGGGTAGGCTCACCCCTCCACTTT.

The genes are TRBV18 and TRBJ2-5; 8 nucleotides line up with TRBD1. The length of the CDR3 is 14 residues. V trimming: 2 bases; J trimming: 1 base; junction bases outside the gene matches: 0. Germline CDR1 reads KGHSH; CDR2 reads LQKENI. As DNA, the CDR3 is TGTGCCAGCTCACCAGGGACAGGCCAAGAGACCCAGTACTTC. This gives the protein CASSPGTGQETQYF.

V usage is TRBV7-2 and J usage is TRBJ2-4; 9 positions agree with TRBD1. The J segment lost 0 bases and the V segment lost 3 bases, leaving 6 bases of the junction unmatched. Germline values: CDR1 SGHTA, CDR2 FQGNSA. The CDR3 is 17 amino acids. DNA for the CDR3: TGTGCCAGCAGCTTGATGACAGGGGGGCTAGCCAAAAACATTCAGTACTTC. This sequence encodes CASSLMTGGLAKNIQYF.

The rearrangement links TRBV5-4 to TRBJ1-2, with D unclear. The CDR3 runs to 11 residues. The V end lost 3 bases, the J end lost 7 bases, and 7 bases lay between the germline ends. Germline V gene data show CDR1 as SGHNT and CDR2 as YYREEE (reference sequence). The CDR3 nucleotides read TGTGCCAGCAGCTCGCCGGGTGGCTACACCTTC. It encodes CASSSPGGYTF.

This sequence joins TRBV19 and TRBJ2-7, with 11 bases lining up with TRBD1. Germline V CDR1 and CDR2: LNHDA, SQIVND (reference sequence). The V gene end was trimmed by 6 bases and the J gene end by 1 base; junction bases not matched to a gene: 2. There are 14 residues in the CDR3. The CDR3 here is CASRGTGGSYEQYF. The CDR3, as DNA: TGTGCCAGTAGAGGGACAGGGGGATCCTACGAGCAGTACTTC. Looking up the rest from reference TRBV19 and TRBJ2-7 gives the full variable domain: DGGITQSPKYLFRKEGQNVTLSCEQNLNHDAMYWYRQDPGQGLRLIYYSQIVNDFQKGDIAEGYSVSREKKESFPLTVTSAQKNPTAFYLCASRGTGGSYEQYFGPGTRLTVT.

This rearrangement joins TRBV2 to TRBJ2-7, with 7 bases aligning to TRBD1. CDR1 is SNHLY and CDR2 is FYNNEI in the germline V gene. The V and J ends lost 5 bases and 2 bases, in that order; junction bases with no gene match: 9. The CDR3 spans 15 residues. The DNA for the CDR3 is TGTGCCAGCAGTATCGCACAGGGGCCTACCTACGAGCAGTACTTC. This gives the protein CASSIAQGPTYEQYF.

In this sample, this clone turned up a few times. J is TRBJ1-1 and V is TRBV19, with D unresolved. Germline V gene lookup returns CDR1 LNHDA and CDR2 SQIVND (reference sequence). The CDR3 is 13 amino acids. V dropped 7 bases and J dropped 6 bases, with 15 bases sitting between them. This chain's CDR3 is CASTPSGYPEAFF. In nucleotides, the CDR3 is TGTGCCAGTACCCCGTCGGGGTACCCTGAAGCTTTCTTT.

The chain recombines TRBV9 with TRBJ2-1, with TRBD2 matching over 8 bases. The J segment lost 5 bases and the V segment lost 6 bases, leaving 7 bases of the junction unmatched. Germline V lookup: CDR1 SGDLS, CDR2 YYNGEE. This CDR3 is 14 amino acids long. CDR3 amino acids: CASTPSGSHNEQFF. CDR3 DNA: TGTGCCAGCACTCCAAGCGGGAGCCACAATGAGCAGTTCTTC.

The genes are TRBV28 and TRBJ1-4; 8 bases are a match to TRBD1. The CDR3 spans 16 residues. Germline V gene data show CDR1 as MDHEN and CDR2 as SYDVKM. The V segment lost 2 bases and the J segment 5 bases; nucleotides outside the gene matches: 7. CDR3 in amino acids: CASSLPKGQENEKLFF. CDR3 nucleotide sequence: TGTGCCAGCAGTTTACCCAAGGGACAGGAAAATGAAAAACTGTTTTTT.

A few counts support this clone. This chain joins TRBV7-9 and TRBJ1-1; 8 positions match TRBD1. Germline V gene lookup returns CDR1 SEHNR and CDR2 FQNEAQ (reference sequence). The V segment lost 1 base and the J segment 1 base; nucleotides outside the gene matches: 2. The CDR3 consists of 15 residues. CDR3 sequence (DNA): TGTGCCAGCAGCTTAGGAGACAGGGGGAACACTGAAGCTTTCTTT. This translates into CASSLGDRGNTEAFF.